This TCR beta chain was captured by sequencing in a study of CD8 T cells in ankylosing spondylitis. This clonotype was found a few times. The antigen is unknown. Study results and caveats: Blood from ankylosing spondylitis patients appeared to carry a characteristic roughly eight-variant TCR beta motif.

A single record per CDR3 protein comes from TCRdb applying MiXCR to the 5' RACE reads. Of roughly 440,000 distinct CDR3 sequences in the sample, under 20% were seen once. The sample consisted of blood, either unsorted or a sorted T cell fraction (not recorded which). The source is a male donor with ankylosing spondylitis.

CDR3 sequence (DNA): TGTGCCAGCAGCTTAGGGGGACTGAGTAAAGACTATGGCTACACCTTC. It encodes CASSLGGLSKDYGYTF. The rearrangement uses TRBV7-8 and TRBJ1-2; possibly TRBD1 for D (5 bases). Germline-derived CDR1 and CDR2 are SGHVS and FQNEAQ. The V gene lost 1 base and the J gene lost 3 bases, with 15 bases spanning the gap. The CDR3 contains 16 residues.